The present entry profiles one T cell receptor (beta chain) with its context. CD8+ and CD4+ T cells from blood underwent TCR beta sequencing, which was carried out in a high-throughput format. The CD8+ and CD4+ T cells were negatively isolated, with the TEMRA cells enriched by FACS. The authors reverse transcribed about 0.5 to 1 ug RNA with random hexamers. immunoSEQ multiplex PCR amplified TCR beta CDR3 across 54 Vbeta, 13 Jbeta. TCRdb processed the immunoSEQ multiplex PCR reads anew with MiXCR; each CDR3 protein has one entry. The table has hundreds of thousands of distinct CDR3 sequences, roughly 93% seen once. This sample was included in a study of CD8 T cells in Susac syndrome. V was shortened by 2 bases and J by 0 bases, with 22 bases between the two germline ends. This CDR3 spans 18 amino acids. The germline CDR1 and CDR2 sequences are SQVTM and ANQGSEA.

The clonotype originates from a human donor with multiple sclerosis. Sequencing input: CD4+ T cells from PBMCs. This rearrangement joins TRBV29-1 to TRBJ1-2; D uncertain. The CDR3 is CSVERIQDHPLANYGYTF. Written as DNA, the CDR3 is TGCAGCGTTGAAAGGATCCAGGACCATCCGTTAGCTAACTATGGCTACACCTTC.